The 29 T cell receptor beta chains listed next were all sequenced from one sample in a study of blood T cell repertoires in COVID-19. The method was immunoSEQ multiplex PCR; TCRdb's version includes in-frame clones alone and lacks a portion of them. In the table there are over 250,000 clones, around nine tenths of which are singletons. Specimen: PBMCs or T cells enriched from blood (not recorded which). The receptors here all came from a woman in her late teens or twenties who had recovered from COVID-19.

The CDR3 is CAISESGTTNTGELFF. CDR3 bases: TGTGCCATCAGTGAGTCGGGGACAACAAACACCGGGGAGCTGTTTTTT. This sequence joins TRBV10-3 and TRBJ2-2, with D perhaps matching TRBD1 (6 bases). This CDR3 is built from 16 residues. V shed 0 bases and J shed 2 bases, with 10 bases lying between them. The germline V gene encodes CDR1 ENHRY and CDR2 SYGVKD.

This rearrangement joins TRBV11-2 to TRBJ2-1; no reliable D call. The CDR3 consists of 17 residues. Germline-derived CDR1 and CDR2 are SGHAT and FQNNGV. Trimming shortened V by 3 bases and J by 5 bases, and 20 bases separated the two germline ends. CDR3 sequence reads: CASSFQTRGRPNNEQFF. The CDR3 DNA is TGTGCCAGCAGCTTCCAAACCAGAGGCCGCCCGAACAATGAGCAGTTCTTC.

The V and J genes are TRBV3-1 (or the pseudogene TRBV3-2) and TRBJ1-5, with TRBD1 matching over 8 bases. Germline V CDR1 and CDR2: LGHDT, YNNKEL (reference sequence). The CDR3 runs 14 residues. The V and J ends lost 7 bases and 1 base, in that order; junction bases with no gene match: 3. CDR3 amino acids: CASKRTGSNQPQHF. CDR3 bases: TGTGCCAGCAAGAGGACAGGGAGCAATCAGCCCCAGCATTTT.

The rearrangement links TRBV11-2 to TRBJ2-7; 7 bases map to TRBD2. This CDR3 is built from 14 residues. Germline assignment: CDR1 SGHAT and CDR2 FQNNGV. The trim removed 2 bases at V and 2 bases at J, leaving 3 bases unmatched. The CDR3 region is CASSLSGAPYEQYF. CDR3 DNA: TGTGCCAGCAGCTTAAGCGGGGCACCCTACGAGCAGTACTTC.

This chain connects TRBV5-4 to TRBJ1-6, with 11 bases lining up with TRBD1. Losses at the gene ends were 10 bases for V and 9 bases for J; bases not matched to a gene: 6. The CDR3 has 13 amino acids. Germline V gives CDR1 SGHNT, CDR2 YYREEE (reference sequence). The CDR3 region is CAAGGQGVSPLHF. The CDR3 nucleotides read TGTGCCGCGGGGGGACAGGGGGTTTCACCCCTCCACTTT.

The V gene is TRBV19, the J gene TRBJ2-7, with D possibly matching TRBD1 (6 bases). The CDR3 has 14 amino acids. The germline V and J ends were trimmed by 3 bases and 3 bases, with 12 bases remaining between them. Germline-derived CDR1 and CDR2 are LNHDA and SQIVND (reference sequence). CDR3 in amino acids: CASSIQGKFYEQYF. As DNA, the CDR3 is TGTGCCAGTAGTATCCAGGGGAAGTTCTACGAGCAGTACTTC.

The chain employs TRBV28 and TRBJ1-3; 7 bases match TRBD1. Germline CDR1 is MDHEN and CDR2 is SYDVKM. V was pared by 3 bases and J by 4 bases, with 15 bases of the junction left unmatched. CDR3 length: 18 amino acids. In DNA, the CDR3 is TGTGCCAGCAGTTTTTGGGGTACAGGGGCTAACGCCGGAAACACCATATATTTT. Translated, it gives CASSFWGTGANAGNTIYF.

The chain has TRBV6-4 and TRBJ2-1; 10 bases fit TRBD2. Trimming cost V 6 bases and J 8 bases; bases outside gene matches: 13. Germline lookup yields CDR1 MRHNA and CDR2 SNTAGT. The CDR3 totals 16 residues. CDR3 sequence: CASSRVPSGGVDEQFF. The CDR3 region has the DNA TGTGCCAGCAGCCGCGTGCCTAGCGGGGGTGTCGATGAGCAGTTCTTC.

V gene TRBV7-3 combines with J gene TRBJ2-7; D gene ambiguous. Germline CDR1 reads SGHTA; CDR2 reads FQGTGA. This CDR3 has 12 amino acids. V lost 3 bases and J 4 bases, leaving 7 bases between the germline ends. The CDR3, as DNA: TGTGCCAGCAGCTTTAACGGGTACGAGCAGTACTTC. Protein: CASSFNGYEQYF.

The CDR3 DNA follows: TGTGCCAGCAGTTTACGGGGGGCCAATGAGCAGTTCTTC. It codes for CASSLRGANEQFF. This chain connects TRBV12-3 or TRBV12-4 to TRBJ2-1; the D gene is possibly TRBD2 (7 bases). The CDR3 is 13 residues long. Trimming stripped 2 bases from V and 6 bases from J, with 8 bases between.

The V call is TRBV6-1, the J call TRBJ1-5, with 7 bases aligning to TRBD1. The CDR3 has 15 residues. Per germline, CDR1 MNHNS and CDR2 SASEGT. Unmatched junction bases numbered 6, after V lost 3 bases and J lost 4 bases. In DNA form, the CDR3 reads TGTGCCAGCAGTGAGAGCCAGGGGGGAAATCAGCCCCAGCATTTT. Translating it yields CASSESQGGNQPQHF.

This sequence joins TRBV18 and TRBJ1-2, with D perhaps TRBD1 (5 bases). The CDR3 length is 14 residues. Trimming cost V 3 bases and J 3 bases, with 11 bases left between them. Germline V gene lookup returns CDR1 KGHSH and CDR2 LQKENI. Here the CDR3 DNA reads TGTGCCAGCTCACCTCCATCGGGGGACTATGGCTACACCTTC. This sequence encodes CASSPPSGDYGYTF. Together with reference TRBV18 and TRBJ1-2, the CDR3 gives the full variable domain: NAGVMQNPRHLVRRRGQEARLRCSPMKGHSHVYWYRQLPEEGLKFMVYLQKENIIDESGMPKERFSAEFPKEGPSILRIQQVVRGDSAAYFCASSPPSGDYGYTFGSGTRLTVV.

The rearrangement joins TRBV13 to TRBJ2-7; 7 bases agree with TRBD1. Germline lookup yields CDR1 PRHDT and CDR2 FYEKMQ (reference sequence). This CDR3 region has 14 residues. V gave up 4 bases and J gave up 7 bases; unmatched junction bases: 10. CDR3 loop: CASSWRQGKWEQYF. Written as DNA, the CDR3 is TGTGCCAGCAGCTGGCGACAGGGCAAATGGGAGCAGTACTTC.

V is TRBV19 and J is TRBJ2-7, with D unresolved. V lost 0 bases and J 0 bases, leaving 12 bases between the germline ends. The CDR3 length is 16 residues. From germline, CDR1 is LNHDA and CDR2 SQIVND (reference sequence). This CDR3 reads CASSIDLRQVSYEQYF. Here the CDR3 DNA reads TGTGCCAGTAGTATAGATCTGAGACAAGTCTCCTACGAGCAGTACTTC.

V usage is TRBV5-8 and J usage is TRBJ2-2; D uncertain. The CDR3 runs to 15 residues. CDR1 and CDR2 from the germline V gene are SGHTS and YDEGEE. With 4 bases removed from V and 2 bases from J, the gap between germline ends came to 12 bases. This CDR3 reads CASSLGPYNTGELFF. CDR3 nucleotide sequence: TGTGCCAGCAGCCTCGGTCCTTACAACACCGGGGAGCTGTTTTTT.

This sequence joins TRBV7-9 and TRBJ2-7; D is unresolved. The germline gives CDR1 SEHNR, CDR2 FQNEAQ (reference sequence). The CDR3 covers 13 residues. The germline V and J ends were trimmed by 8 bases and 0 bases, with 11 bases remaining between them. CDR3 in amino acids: CASGRYRSYEQYF. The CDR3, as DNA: TGTGCCAGCGGTCGGTATCGCTCCTACGAGCAGTACTTC.

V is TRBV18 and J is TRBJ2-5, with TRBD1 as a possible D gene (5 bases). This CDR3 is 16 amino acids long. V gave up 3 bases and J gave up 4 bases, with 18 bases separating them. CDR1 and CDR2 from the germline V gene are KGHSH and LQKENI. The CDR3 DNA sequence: TGTGCCAGCTCACCGCAGCAAGGGGCCGGACGAGAGACCCAGTACTTC. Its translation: CASSPQQGAGRETQYF.

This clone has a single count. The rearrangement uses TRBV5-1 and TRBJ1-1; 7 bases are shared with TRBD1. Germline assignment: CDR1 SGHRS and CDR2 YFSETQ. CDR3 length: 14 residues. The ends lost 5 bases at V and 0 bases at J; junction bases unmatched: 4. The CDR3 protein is CASRDGQVNTEAFF. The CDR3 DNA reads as TGCGCCAGCAGGGATGGACAGGTGAACACTGAAGCTTTCTTT.

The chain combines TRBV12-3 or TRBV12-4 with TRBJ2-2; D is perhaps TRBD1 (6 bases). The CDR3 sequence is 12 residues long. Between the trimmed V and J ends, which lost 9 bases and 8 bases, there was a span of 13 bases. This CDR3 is CASYRASGELFF. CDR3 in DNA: TGTGCCAGTTACAGGGCATCGGGGGAGCTGTTTTTT.

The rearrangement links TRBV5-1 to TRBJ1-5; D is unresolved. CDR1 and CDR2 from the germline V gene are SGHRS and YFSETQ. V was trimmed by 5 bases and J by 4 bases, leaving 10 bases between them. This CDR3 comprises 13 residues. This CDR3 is CASSLTVNQPQHF. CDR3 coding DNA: TGCGCCAGCAGTTTGACGGTGAATCAGCCCCAGCATTTT.

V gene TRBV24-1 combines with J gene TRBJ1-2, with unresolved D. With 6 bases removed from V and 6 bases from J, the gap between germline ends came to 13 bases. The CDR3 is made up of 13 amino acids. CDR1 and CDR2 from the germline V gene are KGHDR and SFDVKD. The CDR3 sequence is CATSPPGNDGYTF. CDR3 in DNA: TGTGCCACCAGTCCCCCCGGGAACGATGGCTACACCTTC.

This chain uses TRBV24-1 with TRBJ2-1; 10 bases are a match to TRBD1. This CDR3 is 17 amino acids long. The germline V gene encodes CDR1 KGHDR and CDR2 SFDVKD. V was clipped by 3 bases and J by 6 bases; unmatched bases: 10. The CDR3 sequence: CATSDVRDRGTINEQFF. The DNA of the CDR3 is TGTGCCACCAGTGATGTCCGGGACAGGGGTACAATCAATGAGCAGTTCTTC.

CDR3 amino acids: CASRKDRGRREQYF. The CDR3 coding sequence is TGTGCCAGCAGAAAAGACAGGGGGCGACGCGAGCAGTACTTC. The chain links TRBV27 to TRBJ2-7; TRBD1 aligns across 10 bases. Germline-derived CDR1 and CDR2 are MNHEY and SMNVEV (reference sequence). Losses at the gene ends were 6 bases for V and 6 bases for J; bases not matched to a gene: 8. The CDR3 consists of 14 residues.

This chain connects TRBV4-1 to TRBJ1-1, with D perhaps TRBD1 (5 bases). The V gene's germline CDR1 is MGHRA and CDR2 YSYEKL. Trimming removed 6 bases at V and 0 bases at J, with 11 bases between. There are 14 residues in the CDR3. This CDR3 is CASRGVLLNTEAFF. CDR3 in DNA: TGCGCCAGCAGAGGGGTACTTCTGAACACTGAAGCTTTCTTT.

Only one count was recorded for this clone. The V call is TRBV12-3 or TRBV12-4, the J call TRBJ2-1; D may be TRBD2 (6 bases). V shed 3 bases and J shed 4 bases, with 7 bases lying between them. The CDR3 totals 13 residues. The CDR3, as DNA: TGTGCCAGCAGTTTCGGGGGATACAATGAGCAGTTCTTC. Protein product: CASSFGGYNEQFF.

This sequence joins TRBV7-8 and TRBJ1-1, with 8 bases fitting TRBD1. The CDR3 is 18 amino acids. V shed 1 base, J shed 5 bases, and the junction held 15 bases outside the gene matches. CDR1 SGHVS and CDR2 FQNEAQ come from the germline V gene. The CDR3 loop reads CASSLEFGQGRAGTEAFF. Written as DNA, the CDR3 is TGTGCCAGCAGCTTAGAATTTGGACAGGGAAGGGCCGGGACTGAAGCTTTCTTT. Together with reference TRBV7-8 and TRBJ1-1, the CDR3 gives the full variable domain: GAGVSQSPRYKVAKRGQDVALRCDPISGHVSLFWYQQALGQGPEFLTYFQNEAQLDKSGLPSDRFFAERPEGSVSTLKIQRTQQEDSAVYLCASSLEFGQGRAGTEAFFGQGTRLTVV.

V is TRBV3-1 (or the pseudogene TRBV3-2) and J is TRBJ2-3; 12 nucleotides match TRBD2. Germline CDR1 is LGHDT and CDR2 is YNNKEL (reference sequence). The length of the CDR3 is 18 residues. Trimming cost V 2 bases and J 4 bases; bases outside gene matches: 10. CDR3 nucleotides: TGTGCCAGCAGCCAACATCTAGCGGGGGGGCCGGAGTCAGATACGCAGTATTTT. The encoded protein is CASSQHLAGGPESDTQYF.

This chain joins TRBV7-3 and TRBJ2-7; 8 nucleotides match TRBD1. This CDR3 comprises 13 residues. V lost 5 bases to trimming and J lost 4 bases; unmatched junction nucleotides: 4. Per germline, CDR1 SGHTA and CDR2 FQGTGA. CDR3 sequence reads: CASSVDRGYEQYF. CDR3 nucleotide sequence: TGTGCCAGCAGCGTTGACAGGGGATACGAGCAGTACTTC.

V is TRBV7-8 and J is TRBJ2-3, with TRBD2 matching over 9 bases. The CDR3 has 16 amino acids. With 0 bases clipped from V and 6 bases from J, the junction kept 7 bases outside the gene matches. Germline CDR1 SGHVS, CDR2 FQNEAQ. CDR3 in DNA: TGTGCCAGCAGCTTAGCGAGTGGGACTAGCTCCGATACGCAGTATTTT. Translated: CASSLASGTSSDTQYF.